The present T cell receptor (beta chain) was sequenced within a study of beta chain features in type 1 diabetes. Only a few counts were recorded for this clone. The antigen remains unidentified. Of the isolated RNA, all was reverse transcribed, and so the sequenced material was expressed TCRB transcripts. Profiled with immunoSEQ multiplex PCR; TCRdb holds only in-frame clones, not every one. The sample carries about 130,000 clones, 9% to 9.5% recorded once. The study, taken as a whole, reports: A PCR bias possibly favoring shorter templates would apply equally to patients and controls.

The source material was central memory CD4+ T cells from blood. The clonotype was recovered from a man between 18 and 29 years old in good health.

The CDR3 region is CASSPGTAYSTDTQYF. For the CDR3, the DNA is TGTGCCAGCAGCCCCGGGACAGCCTATAGCACAGATACGCAGTATTTT. The chain links TRBV7-6 to TRBJ2-3, with 7 bases identical to TRBD1. From germline, CDR1 is SGHVS and CDR2 FNYEAQ. The CDR3 extends over 16 amino acids. J was trimmed by 0 bases and V by 5 bases; bases with no gene match: 8.